This T cell receptor (beta chain) is from a study of blood T cell repertoires in COVID-19. The CDR3 length is 14 residues. Looked up from germline, CDR1 is SGHVS and CDR2 is FQNEAQ. Between the trimmed V and J ends, which lost 1 base and 5 bases, there was a span of 11 bases. Per the authors' pipeline: Reference gene primer amplification gave nucleated cell count estimates. The method was immunoSEQ multiplex PCR; TCRdb's version includes in-frame clones alone and lacks a portion of them. The D gene and trimming were derived from the DNA, and the V and J assignments and clone size from that table. The sample has about 260,000 clones; around 90% are singletons.

The chain carries TRBV7-8 and TRBJ1-2, with unresolved D. This TCR was recovered from a man aged 60 to 75 who had recovered from COVID-19. Sequencing used peripheral blood. CDR3 nucleotide sequence: TGTGCCAGCAGCTTAGAACAGAGCTTTTATGGCTACACCTTC. Protein: CASSLEQSFYGYTF. Variable domain in full (rest from reference TRBV7-8 and TRBJ1-2): GAGVSQSPRYKVAKRGQDVALRCDPISGHVSLFWYQQALGQGPEFLTYFQNEAQLDKSGLPSDRFFAERPEGSVSTLKIQRTQQEDSAVYLCASSLEQSFYGYTFGSGTRLTVV.